The 29 T cell receptor beta chains listed next were all sequenced from one sample in a study of T cell responses to AZD1222 COVID-19 vaccine. Clones were sequenced by immunoSEQ multiplex PCR, and TCRdb holds only the in-frame ones, with some missing. The data contain 95,000 or so clones, around nine tenths of them singletons. Source: peripheral blood, taken on day 0 of AZD1222 vaccination. The receptor set was obtained from an adult in good health.

This chain links TRBV10-3 with TRBJ1-2; 7 nucleotides align to TRBD1. Germline CDR1 and CDR2: ENHRY and SYGVKD. Unmatched junction bases numbered 2, after V lost 10 bases and J lost 0 bases. The CDR3 contains 12 residues. CDR3 bases: TGTGCCACGGGACAGCCTAACTATGGCTACACCTTC. Translated, it gives CATGQPNYGYTF.

This clone appeared a few times. V and J are TRBV6-5 and TRBJ1-1; a possible D gene is TRBD1 (5 bases). CDR3 length equals 14 residues. CDR1 and CDR2 from the germline V gene are MNHEY and SVGAGI. With 4 bases removed from V and 3 bases from J, the gap between germline ends came to 12 bases. This CDR3 reads CASSWPQGYTEAFF. The CDR3 DNA sequence: TGTGCCAGCAGTTGGCCGCAGGGCTACACTGAAGCTTTCTTT.

This clone was picked up a small number of times. This sequence joins TRBV2 and TRBJ2-7; TRBD1 aligns across 8 bases. CDR1 SNHLY and CDR2 FYNNEI come from the germline V gene. The trim removed 8 bases at V and 2 bases at J, leaving 8 bases unmatched. The CDR3 contains 14 residues. DNA of the CDR3: TGTGCCAGCCGACAGGGGCCCTCAACCTACGAGCAGTACTTC. Translation gives CASRQGPSTYEQYF.

V is TRBV20-1 and J is TRBJ2-5, with no clear D. This CDR3 contains 9 residues. V lost 6 bases, J lost 4 bases, and 3 bases lay in between. Germline values: CDR1 DFQATT, CDR2 SNEGSKA (reference sequence). The DNA for the CDR3 is TGCAGTGCGGGAGAGACCCAGTACTTC. Protein sequence: CSAGETQYF.

The gene calls are TRBV5-6 and TRBJ2-2, with 7 positions matching TRBD2. J was trimmed by 1 base and V by 0 bases; bases with no gene match: 3. This CDR3 has 16 residues. The germline V gene has CDR1 SGHDT and CDR2 YYEEEE. CDR3 DNA sequence: TGTGCCAGCAGCTTGGGAGCGGGGCAGAACACCGGGGAGCTGTTTTTT. Protein: CASSLGAGQNTGELFF.

CDR3 sequence reads: CASSPAGASNYGYTF. The DNA for the CDR3 is TGTGCCAGCAGTCCAGCCGGCGCCTCTAACTATGGCTACACCTTC. The chain is built from TRBV6-2 or TRBV6-3 and TRBJ1-2; D gene uncertain. Germline V gene sequence: CDR1 MNHEY, CDR2 SVGEGT. This CDR3 is built from 15 residues. Trimming removed 5 bases from V and 0 bases from J, with 13 bases in between.

V gene TRBV6-5 combines with J gene TRBJ1-2, with a weak D call TRBD1 (6 bases). CDR1 and CDR2 from the germline V gene are MNHEY and SVGAGI. The V and J ends lost 2 bases and 3 bases respectively, with 13 bases between them. The length of the CDR3 is 15 residues. CDR3 amino acids: CASSYHRAGDYGYTF. The DNA of the CDR3 is TGTGCCAGCAGTTACCACAGGGCTGGGGACTATGGCTACACCTTC.

This chain connects TRBV19 to TRBJ2-2; the D is unclear. CDR3 length equals 15 residues. Germline V gene data show CDR1 as LNHDA and CDR2 as SQIVND (reference sequence). Trimming shortened V by 3 bases and J by 4 bases, and 12 bases separated the two germline ends. The CDR3 nucleotides read TGTGCCAGTAGTATTAACTCCCCGGGCACCGGGGAGCTGTTTTTT. Translated: CASSINSPGTGELFF.

This clone has a handful of counts. The CDR3 spells CSATRQGPNTGELFF. DNA for the CDR3: TGCAGCGCCACTCGACAGGGACCGAACACCGGGGAGCTGTTTTTT. This chain links TRBV29-1 with TRBJ2-2, with TRBD1 matching over 7 bases. The germline gives CDR1 SQVTM, CDR2 ANQGSEA. The CDR3 length is 15 residues. The V gene end was trimmed by 7 bases and the J gene end by 0 bases; junction bases not matched to a gene: 8.

This clone came up a few times. This chain links TRBV9 with TRBJ1-1; no clear D gene. The CDR3 covers 12 residues. V was cut by 4 bases and J by 14 bases, with 18 bases left in between. Per germline, CDR1 SGDLS and CDR2 YYNGEE. This CDR3 reads CASSPKDGLGFF. CDR3 nucleotide sequence: TGTGCCAGCAGCCCGAAGGACGGTTTGGGGTTCTTT.

In its sample, this clone was seen a few times. The chain employs TRBV2 and TRBJ2-7; the match to TRBD1 covers 8 bases. Germline-derived CDR1 and CDR2 are SNHLY and FYNNEI. With 6 bases clipped from V and 3 bases from J, the junction kept 4 bases outside the gene matches. The CDR3 spans 13 residues. CDR3 sequence reads: CASRNRGIYEQYF. CDR3 bases: TGTGCCAGCAGAAACAGGGGGATCTACGAGCAGTACTTC.

V and J are TRBV30 and TRBJ1-2; D is unclear. This CDR3 spans 14 amino acids. V dropped 0 bases and J dropped 6 bases, with 14 bases sitting between them. The germline V gene encodes CDR1 GTSNPN and CDR2 SVGIG (reference sequence). CDR3 in amino acids: CAWSVRKGLDGYTF. CDR3 sequence (DNA): TGTGCCTGGAGTGTACGAAAAGGGCTCGATGGCTACACCTTC.

This clone was seen just once. The chain employs TRBV19 and TRBJ1-6, with D possibly matching TRBD1 (5 bases). CDR3 length: 11 residues. Per the germline V gene, CDR1 is LNHDA and CDR2 is SQIVND (reference sequence). V was cut by 3 bases and J by 14 bases, with 8 bases left in between. CDR3 loop: CASSIKGALHF. The CDR3 coding sequence is TGTGCCAGTAGTATCAAAGGGGCCCTCCACTTT.

This chain connects TRBV5-4 to TRBJ2-7; the D is unclear. This CDR3 spans 13 amino acids. Trimming took 0 bases from V and 6 from J, leaving 10 bases between them. Germline CDR1 is SGHNT and CDR2 is YYREEE (reference sequence). The CDR3 protein is CASSLVRGGEQYF. In DNA form, the CDR3 reads TGTGCCAGCAGCTTGGTTCGAGGCGGCGAGCAGTACTTC.

In this sample, this clone turned up a few times. The V call is TRBV7-2, the J call TRBJ2-1; 10 positions match TRBD2. Per the germline V gene, CDR1 is SGHTA and CDR2 is FQGNSA. The CDR3 covers 15 residues. V shed 3 bases and J 7 bases; nucleotides not matched to a gene: 6. The DNA for the CDR3 is TGTGCCAGCAGCTTTCAGCGGGGGGGCCAGAATGAGCAGTTCTTC. Translating gives CASSFQRGGQNEQFF.

The chain uses TRBV4-3 and TRBJ2-2; no firm D call. CDR1 and CDR2 from the germline V gene are LGHNA and YSLEER. Trimming left V 3 bases short and J 7 bases short, with 9 bases between. The length of the CDR3 is 13 residues. In nucleotides, the CDR3 is TGCGCCAGCAGCCAGGGCTTCGGCGGGGAGCTGTTTTTT. Amino acid sequence: CASSQGFGGELFF.

This rearrangement joins TRBV6-5 to TRBJ1-6, with no clear D. Germline CDR1 reads MNHEY; CDR2 reads SVGAGI. V was pared by 3 bases and J by 0 bases, with 6 bases between. There are 15 residues in the CDR3. The CDR3 region is CASSYLSSYNSPLHF. Here the CDR3 DNA reads TGTGCCAGCAGTTATCTGAGCTCCTATAATTCACCCCTCCACTTT.

J is TRBJ1-2 and V is TRBV10-3; D may be TRBD1 (5 bases). The ends were cut back, 0 bases at V and 8 bases at J, with 10 bases in the middle. CDR3 size: 13 residues. Germline CDR1 and CDR2: ENHRY and SYGVKD. The CDR3 bases are TGTGCCATCAGTGAGTCCCAGGGAAGGGGCTACACCTTC. Its translation is CAISESQGRGYTF.

The rearrangement links TRBV15 to TRBJ1-2, with a possible D match to TRBD1 (5 bases). This CDR3 is 15 amino acids long. V shed 1 base and J shed 2 bases, with 11 bases lying between them. Per the germline V gene, CDR1 is LNHNV and CDR2 is YYDKDF (reference sequence). DNA for the CDR3: TGTGCCACCAGCAGAGGACAGCATCTAAACTATGGCTACACCTTC. This gives the protein CATSRGQHLNYGYTF.

The genes are TRBV7-6 and TRBJ2-7; 9 bases map to TRBD1. The CDR3 extends over 14 amino acids. Germline CDR1 SGHVS, CDR2 FNYEAQ. Losses at the gene ends were 3 bases for V and 5 bases for J; bases not matched to a gene: 5. The CDR3 sequence: CASSFSGTGNEQYF. The CDR3 DNA sequence: TGTGCCAGCAGCTTCTCCGGGACAGGGAACGAGCAGTACTTC.

The chain recombines TRBV7-2 with TRBJ2-7; D could derive from TRBD1 or TRBD2 (6 bases each). The CDR3 runs to 14 residues. Trimming took off 7 bases at V and 4 bases at J, with 17 bases between the two ends. CDR1 and CDR2 from the germline V gene are SGHTA and FQGNSA. The CDR3 sequence is CASTNPGAVYEQYF. CDR3 DNA sequence: TGTGCCAGCACTAACCCGGGGGCCGTATACGAGCAGTACTTC.

V and J are TRBV10-1 and TRBJ2-3; 7 bases fit TRBD1. V trimming: 5 bases; J trimming: 0 bases; junction bases outside the gene matches: 5. Germline loops: CDR1 WNHNN, CDR2 SYGVQD (reference sequence). The CDR3 has 15 amino acids. The CDR3 is CASSLDRASTDTQYF. The CDR3 DNA reads as TGCGCCAGCAGTCTAGACAGGGCGAGCACAGATACGCAGTATTTT.

This chain joins TRBV28 and TRBJ1-4, with 8 bases aligning to TRBD1. The CDR3 totals 13 residues. Germline trimming cut 10 bases from V and 10 bases from J; bases unmatched to any gene: 11. Germline lookup yields CDR1 MDHEN and CDR2 SYDVKM. The CDR3 region is CATHETGDAKLFF. CDR3 sequence (DNA): TGTGCCACCCACGAGACAGGGGATGCAAAACTGTTTTTT.

The V gene is TRBV2, the J gene TRBJ1-1; D uncertain. In germline, CDR1 is SNHLY, CDR2 FYNNEI. V was pared by 6 bases and J by 0 bases, with 8 bases between. The CDR3 covers 13 residues. The CDR3 DNA is TGTGCCAGCAGACTCACCTTGAACACTGAAGCTTTCTTT. This encodes CASRLTLNTEAFF.

The gene calls are TRBV10-3 and TRBJ2-3, with 9 bases matching TRBD1. The CDR3 has 15 residues. V lost 2 bases and J lost 3; bases outside the gene matches: 3. Per germline, CDR1 ENHRY and CDR2 SYGVKD. The CDR3 bases are TGTGCCATCAGTGAGGGGACAGGGTTGACAGATACGCAGTATTTT. Protein: CAISEGTGLTDTQYF.

DNA of the CDR3: TGTGCCAGCAGCCGACAGGGTTCGAACACTGAAGCTTTCTTT. Its protein is CASSRQGSNTEAFF. The genes are TRBV2 and TRBJ1-1; 7 nucleotides line up with TRBD1. Germline V lookup: CDR1 SNHLY, CDR2 FYNNEI. V lost 6 bases to trimming and J lost 1 base; unmatched junction nucleotides: 5. This CDR3 contains 14 residues. The full variable domain, completed using reference TRBV2 and TRBJ1-1, is EPEVTQTPSHQVTQMGQEVILRCVPISNHLYFYWYRQILGQKVEFLVSFYNNEISEKSEIFDDQFSVERPDGSNFTLKIRSTKLEDSAMYFCASSRQGSNTEAFFGQGTRLTVV.

The chain employs TRBV6-5 and TRBJ1-1, with a weak D call TRBD1 (6 bases). Trimming took 8 bases from V and 2 from J, leaving 12 bases between them. CDR1 and CDR2 (germline): MNHEY, SVGAGI. The CDR3 has 13 amino acids. For the CDR3, the DNA is TGTGCCAGCGAGAGGGGGGGAAACACTGAAGCTTTCTTT. Its translation: CASERGGNTEAFF.

The chain has TRBV5-8 and TRBJ1-5; 7 nucleotides line up with TRBD1. After removal of 4 bases from V and 4 bases from J, the junction contained 14 bases not matched to a gene. The CDR3 has 17 amino acids. The germline gives CDR1 SGHTS, CDR2 YDEGEE. The CDR3 reads CASSPGQLGFGNQPQHF. The DNA of the CDR3 is TGTGCCAGCAGCCCGGGACAGTTAGGGTTCGGGAATCAGCCCCAGCATTTT. Full variable domain (remainder filled in from reference TRBV5-8 and TRBJ1-5): EAGVTQSPTHLIKTRGQQATLRCSPISGHTSVYWYQQALGLGLQFLLWYDEGEERNRGNFPPRFSGRQFPNYSSELNVNALELEDSALYLCASSPGQLGFGNQPQHFGDGTRLSIL.

This clone has a single count. The chain links TRBV4-1 to TRBJ1-5; D not certain. CDR3 length: 15 amino acids. The V gene lost 1 base and the J gene lost 1 base, with 8 bases spanning the gap. The germline gives CDR1 MGHRA, CDR2 YSYEKL. The DNA of the CDR3 is TGCGCCAGCAGCCAAGGGTGGTTCAGCAATCAGCCCCAGCATTTT. This encodes CASSQGWFSNQPQHF.